These 22 T cell receptor beta chains share one sample of origin, sequenced in a study of cytomegalovirus exposure and HLA in healthy donors. The PCR made use of 60 Vbeta and 13 Jbeta primers. Assay: immunoSEQ multiplex PCR; the TCRdb copy retains only in-frame clones and omits some. The repertoire consists of 110,000 or so clones, with roughly two thirds occurring once and the leading ten covering approximately 3%. Source material: PBMCs. These receptors were obtained from a young man in good health and CMV-seronegative.

This chain connects TRBV28 to TRBJ2-5; tentatively, D is TRBD1 (6 bases). The CDR3 length is 13 residues. With 3 bases removed from V and 3 bases from J, the gap between germline ends came to 8 bases. CDR1 is MDHEN, CDR2 SYDVKM, per germline. For the CDR3, the DNA is TGTGCCAGCAGTTTTTGGGACAAAGAGACCCAGTACTTC. Protein product: CASSFWDKETQYF.

The gene calls are TRBV5-4 and TRBJ1-1; 7 bases match TRBD1. Germline V gene data show CDR1 as SGHNT and CDR2 as YYREEE (reference sequence). The trim removed 4 bases at V and 1 base at J, leaving 4 bases unmatched. The CDR3 is 14 residues long. The CDR3 region is CASSLRQGNTEAFF. The CDR3 DNA is TGTGCCAGCAGCCTTCGACAGGGGAACACTGAAGCTTTCTTT. Full variable domain (rest looked up from reference TRBV5-4 and TRBJ1-1): ETGVTQSPTHLIKTRGQQVTLRCSSQSGHNTVSWYQQALGQGPQFIFQYYREEENGRGNFPPRFSGLQFPNYSSELNVNALELDDSALYLCASSLRQGNTEAFFGQGTRLTVV.

This clone has a handful of counts. This chain links TRBV19 with TRBJ2-1; 9 bases fit TRBD2. Germline V CDR1 and CDR2: LNHDA, SQIVND (reference sequence). The CDR3 has 15 residues. J lost 2 bases, V lost 6 bases, and 5 bases had no gene match. The CDR3 loop reads CASRSREGPYNEQFF. The CDR3 DNA reads as TGTGCCAGTAGGTCGCGGGAGGGTCCCTACAATGAGCAGTTCTTC.

On this clone: The junction shows a germline mismatch at one end, possibly a read error. The J gene is TRBJ1-1, the V gene TRBV7-7, with D maybe TRBD1 (6 bases). Germline CDR1 SSHAT, CDR2 FNYEAQ (reference sequence). The CDR3 spans 16 residues. CDR3 protein: CASSPIKTGLNTEAFF. The CDR3 DNA reads TGTGCTAGCAGCCCTATAAAGACAGGTTTGAACACTGAAGCTTTCTTT.

The gene calls are TRBV7-2 and TRBJ2-5; 10 positions match TRBD2. The J call could be wrong; TRBJ2-7 is a better fit for the DNA end. Germline assignment: CDR1 SGHTA and CDR2 FQGNSA. CDR3 length equals 15 residues. In DNA form, the CDR3 reads TGTGCCAGCAGCTGGAAATCTAGCGGGAGCTACGAGCAGTACTTC. Residues: CASSWKSSGSYEQYF.

A remark on this clone: An end of the junction does not agree with germline; a read error may underlie this. This chain uses TRBV4-3 with TRBJ2-6; 7 bases agree with TRBD1. There are 20 residues in the CDR3. Germline values: CDR1 LGHNA, CDR2 YSLEER. The CDR3 is CASSQYSWRQGNSGANGLTF. CDR3 nucleotide sequence: TGCGCCAGCAGCCAATATTCCTGGAGACAGGGTAACTCTGGGGCCAACGGCCTGACTTTC.

V is TRBV28 and J is TRBJ2-5; a weak D match, TRBD1 (6 bases). Trimming took off 1 base at V and 2 bases at J, with 11 bases between the two ends. The CDR3 length is 15 residues. Germline V gives CDR1 MDHEN, CDR2 SYDVKM. CDR3 residues: CASSLSAGVQETQYF. CDR3 nucleotide sequence: TGTGCCAGCAGTTTATCTGCAGGGGTTCAAGAGACCCAGTACTTC.

The chain links TRBV5-6 to TRBJ2-7; perhaps TRBD2 as D (5 bases). From germline, CDR1 is SGHDT and CDR2 YYEEEE. The CDR3 runs to 13 residues. V was trimmed by 3 bases and J by 4 bases, leaving 11 bases between them. The CDR3 is CASSSSPGYEQYF. As DNA, the CDR3 is TGTGCCAGCAGCTCCAGCCCGGGATACGAGCAGTACTTC.

The V gene is TRBV5-1, the J gene TRBJ2-5; TRBD2 matches 9 bases. The CDR3 has 14 amino acids. Germline V lookup: CDR1 SGHRS, CDR2 YFSETQ. The V gene end was trimmed by 7 bases and the J gene end by 1 base; junction bases not matched to a gene: 5. The CDR3 sequence is CASSASGIQETQYF. The CDR3 DNA reads TGCGCCAGCTCCGCTAGCGGGATCCAAGAGACCCAGTACTTC.

In its sample, this clone was seen a few times. This chain links TRBV11-1 with TRBJ2-1; no firm D call. V dropped 5 bases and J dropped 0 bases, with 11 bases sitting between them. This CDR3 is 15 amino acids long. Germline loops: CDR1 SGHAT, CDR2 FQDESV (reference sequence). The DNA for the CDR3 is TGTGCCAGCAGCAAACAGCAAAGCTCCTACAATGAGCAGTTCTTC. The encoded protein is CASSKQQSSYNEQFF. The full variable domain, completed using reference TRBV11-1 and TRBJ2-1, is EAEVAQSPRYKITEKSQAVAFWCDPISGHATLYWYRQILGQGPELLVQFQDESVVDDSQLPKDRFSAERLKGVDSTLKIQPAELGDSAMYLCASSKQQSSYNEQFFGPGTRLTVL.

This clone was recorded only once. This rearrangement joins TRBV9 to TRBJ2-7; 7 bases match TRBD2. Germline V lookup: CDR1 SGDLS, CDR2 YYNGEE. Germline trimming cut 0 bases from V and 4 bases from J; bases unmatched to any gene: 7. The CDR3 loop spans 15 amino acids. In DNA form, the CDR3 reads TGTGCCAGCAGCGTAGGGGGGGGTATGGGATACGAGCAGTACTTC. Residues: CASSVGGGMGYEQYF.

This clone was recorded a few times. This rearrangement joins TRBV5-1 to TRBJ2-1; TRBD2 matches at 13 bases. The V gene's germline CDR1 is SGHRS and CDR2 YFSETQ. V gave up 0 bases and J gave up 2 bases; unmatched junction bases: 2. The CDR3 consists of 17 residues. CDR3 sequence (DNA): TGCGCCAGCAGCTTGGTACTAGCGGGAGGGCCCTACAATGAGCAGTTCTTC. Residues: CASSLVLAGGPYNEQFF.

J is TRBJ2-5 and V is TRBV10-3; tentatively, D is TRBD1 (5 bases). Trimming cost V 0 bases and J 5 bases, with 10 bases left between them. Germline assignment: CDR1 ENHRY and CDR2 SYGVKD. The CDR3 loop spans 14 amino acids. CDR3 amino acids: CAISESQGRETQYF. DNA for the CDR3: TGTGCCATCAGTGAGTCCCAGGGTAGGGAGACCCAGTACTTC.

The chain joins TRBV5-5 to TRBJ2-1, with 13 bases matching TRBD2. V was pared by 3 bases and J by 4 bases, with 4 bases of the junction left unmatched. There are 16 residues in the CDR3. CDR1 is SGHKS, CDR2 YYEKEE, per germline (reference sequence). The CDR3 is CASSSGTSGDYNEQFF. In DNA, the CDR3 is TGTGCCAGCAGCTCCGGGACTAGCGGGGATTACAATGAGCAGTTCTTC.

The chain combines TRBV21-1 with TRBJ1-3. TRBV21-1 is assigned pseudogene status. The CDR3 loop spans 17 amino acids. The CDR3: CASSFQSEGCSGNTIYF. CDR3 DNA sequence: TGTGCCAGCAGCTTCCAATCGGAGGGTTGCTCTGGAAACACCATATATTTT.

The rearrangement uses TRBV6-6 and TRBJ1-2, with D perhaps TRBD1 (5 bases). CDR1 is MNHNY and CDR2 is SVGAGI in the germline V gene (reference sequence). V was trimmed by 7 bases and J by 8 bases, leaving 17 bases between them. The CDR3 is 13 residues long. CDR3 nucleotide sequence: TGTGCCAGCACCATAGGCAGGGCGGGGGGCTACACCTTC. It specifies CASTIGRAGGYTF.

V usage is TRBV4-3 and J usage is TRBJ2-7; 8 bases are shared with TRBD2. The CDR3 runs 16 residues. Germline CDR1 is LGHNA and CDR2 is YSLEER. Trimming took 0 bases from V and 4 from J; bases not matched to a gene: 8. The CDR3 reads CASSQDLGSGTYEQYF. CDR3 DNA: TGCGCCAGCAGCCAAGATCTAGGTAGCGGGACTTACGAGCAGTACTTC.

Only a few counts were recorded for this clone. CDR3 nucleotide sequence: TGTGCCAGCAGCCAAGAGGTAACTTCCATCCCGGGACACTACAATGAGCAGTTCTTC. It translates to CASSQEVTSIPGHYNEQFF. The chain combines TRBV4-2 with TRBJ2-1; the D gene is possibly TRBD1 (6 bases). Per germline, CDR1 LGHNA and CDR2 YNFKEQ. Trimming stripped 0 bases from V and 3 bases from J, with 21 bases between. This CDR3 has 19 residues.

This chain's CDR3 is CASSHRGATGELFF. The CDR3 region has the DNA TGCGCCAGCAGCCATCGGGGGGCTACCGGGGAGCTGTTTTTT. V is TRBV4-3 and J is TRBJ2-2, with D maybe TRBD2 (7 bases). This CDR3 region has 14 residues. The V gene's germline CDR1 is LGHNA and CDR2 YSLEER. The V and J ends lost 3 bases and 5 bases respectively, with 10 bases between them.

This clone has a single count. The chain employs TRBV30 and TRBJ2-3, with 9 bases fitting TRBD2. Germline assignment: CDR1 GTSNPN and CDR2 SVGIG (reference sequence). CDR3 size: 17 residues. V dropped 2 bases and J dropped 2; count of bases not matched to a gene: 11. CDR3 sequence (DNA): TGTGCCTGGAGTCCCAATGTCCTAGCGGGAAACACAGATACGCAGTATTTT. Translation: CAWSPNVLAGNTDTQYF.

The chain carries TRBV14 and TRBJ2-1; 8 nucleotides line up with TRBD2. Trimming removed 4 bases from V and 0 bases from J; junction bases left unmatched: 5. The V gene's germline CDR1 is SGHDN and CDR2 FVKESK. The CDR3 length is 16 residues. The CDR3 sequence is CASSLRGDLSYNEQFF. CDR3 DNA sequence: TGTGCCAGCAGCCTGCGGGGGGACCTCTCCTACAATGAGCAGTTCTTC.

V usage is TRBV15 and J usage is TRBJ2-7, with D perhaps matching TRBD2 (5 bases). This CDR3 comprises 15 residues. Trimming cost V 0 bases and J 3 bases, with 12 bases left between them. The germline gives CDR1 LNHNV, CDR2 YYDKDF (reference sequence). The CDR3 DNA reads as TGTGCCACCAGCAGAGAGCCGGTTGGGAGCTACGAGCAGTACTTC. Protein: CATSREPVGSYEQYF.